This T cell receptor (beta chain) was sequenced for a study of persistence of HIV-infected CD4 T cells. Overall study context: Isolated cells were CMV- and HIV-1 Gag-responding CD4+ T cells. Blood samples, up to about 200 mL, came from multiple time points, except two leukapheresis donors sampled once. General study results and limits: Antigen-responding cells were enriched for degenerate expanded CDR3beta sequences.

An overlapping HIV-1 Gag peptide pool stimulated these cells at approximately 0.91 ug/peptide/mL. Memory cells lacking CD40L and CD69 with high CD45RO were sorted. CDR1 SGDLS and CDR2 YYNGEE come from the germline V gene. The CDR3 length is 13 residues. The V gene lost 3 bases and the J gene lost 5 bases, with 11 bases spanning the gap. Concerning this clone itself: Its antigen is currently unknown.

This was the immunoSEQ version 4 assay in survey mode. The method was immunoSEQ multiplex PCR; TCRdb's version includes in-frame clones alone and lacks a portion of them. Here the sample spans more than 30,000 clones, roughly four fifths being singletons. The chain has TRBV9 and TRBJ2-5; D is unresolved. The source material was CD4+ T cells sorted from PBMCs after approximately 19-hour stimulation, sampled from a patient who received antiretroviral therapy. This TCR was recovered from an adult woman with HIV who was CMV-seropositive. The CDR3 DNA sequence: TGTGCCAGCAGCGCCCAGCAGAGGGAGACCCAGTACTTC. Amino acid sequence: CASSAQQRETQYF. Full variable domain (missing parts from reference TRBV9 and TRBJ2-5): DSGVTQTPKHLITATGQRVTLRCSPRSGDLSVYWYQQSLDQGLQFLIQYYNGEERAKGNILERFSAQQFPDLHSELNLSSLELGDSALYFCASSAQQRETQYFGPGTRLLVL.